One and the same sample provided the 21 T cell receptor beta chains below, sequenced in a study of tumor-infiltrating lymphocytes in primary liver carcinoma. Constant-region priming of 500 ng total RNA yielded TCR beta cDNA. ARM-PCR, slightly modified, supplied the TCR beta libraries through three nested multiplex PCR rounds. TRBV1-TRBV30 forward primers paired with a C-beta reverse primer were used in the first two PCR rounds, which ran roughly 9 cycles each. MiXCR, run by TCRdb on the multiplex PCR reads, gives a single entry per CDR3 protein. Of fewer than 150,000 distinct CDR3 sequences listed, about 68% are singletons. Taking about 20-31 mg of unsorted bulk tissue, the authors co-extracted RNA and DNA. The sequenced sample was liver tumor tissue from sampling region 1. As for subset: tumor region T1, superior pole. These receptors all stem from a woman aged 60-75 years with primary liver carcinoma and hepatitis B virus infection.

Turning to this clonotype: The CDR3 carries no conserved terminal phenylalanine or tryptophan, so it likely arises from a read error. The CDR3 spells CSVSRDRGIVGYTL. CDR3 bases: TGCAGCGTAAGCCGGGACAGGGGGATTGTGGGCTACACCCTC. The rearrangement joins TRBV29-1 to TRBJ1-2; 11 bases map to TRBD1. Trimming took 6 bases from V and 8 from J; bases not matched to a gene: 11. In germline, CDR1 is SQVTM, CDR2 ANQGSEA. This CDR3 has 14 amino acids.

About this clonotype: A read error may be the cause here, since a much bigger clone is one base away. The conserved final phenylalanine or tryptophan is absent from the CDR3, which likely points to a read error. The chain uses TRBV5-4 and TRBJ2-1, with TRBD2 matching 11 bases. This CDR3 is built from 19 residues. Per germline, CDR1 SGHNT and CDR2 YYREEE (reference sequence). The junction had 9 bases not matched to a gene; V was cut back by 0 bases and J by 1 base. This CDR3 is CASSLVRLAGGGSYNEQFL. The CDR3 coding sequence is TGTGCCAGCAGCTTGGTTAGGCTAGCGGGAGGTGGTTCCTACAATGAGCAGTTCCTC.

Details on this clonotype: At one of its ends the junction is not consistent with the germline gene, which may arise from a read error. The chain couples TRBV28 to TRBJ2-7; TRBD1 matches 12 bases. The V gene's germline CDR1 is MDHEN and CDR2 SYDVKM. This CDR3 is built from 13 residues. The CDR3 region is CASSSNSGTGGNF. The CDR3 bases are TGTGCCAGCAGTTCAAACTCCGGGACAGGGGGCAACTTC.

This clonotype was recorded many times. The V gene is TRBV5-4, the J gene TRBJ2-3; D is tentatively TRBD1 or TRBD2 (5 bases each). The V end lost 2 bases, the J end lost 0 bases, and 13 bases lay between the germline ends. CDR3 length: 16 residues. Germline V gene data show CDR1 as SGHNT and CDR2 as YYREEE (reference sequence). The CDR3 bases are TGTGCCAGCAGCTTCCCAGGGAGACATAGCACAGATACGCAGTATTTT. It encodes CASSFPGRHSTDTQYF.

A single count supports this clonotype. An end of the junction does not agree with germline; a read error may underlie this. This rearrangement joins TRBV6-1 to TRBJ2-3, with D unclear. The CDR3 extends over 15 amino acids. Per germline, CDR1 MNHNS and CDR2 SASEGT. As DNA, the CDR3 is TGTGCCAACTGTGAAGCGCGCGAGAGCACAGATACACAGTATTTT. Its translation is CANCEARESTDTQYF.

This clonotype showed up many times. This chain connects TRBV29-1 to TRBJ1-2, with TRBD1 identical over 7 bases. Germline loops: CDR1 SQVTM, CDR2 ANQGSEA. The J segment lost 7 bases and the V segment lost 6 bases, leaving 8 bases of the junction unmatched. The CDR3 is 12 amino acids. The CDR3 here is CSVRTGKFGYTF. The DNA for the CDR3 is TGCAGCGTACGGACAGGAAAGTTTGGCTACACCTTC.

The gene calls are TRBV19 and TRBJ2-7; TRBD1 might be the D (6 bases). Trimming shortened V by 8 bases and J by 6 bases, and 20 bases separated the two germline ends. The CDR3 loop spans 14 amino acids. Germline assignment: CDR1 LNHDA and CDR2 SQIVND (reference sequence). The CDR3 loop is CASQGLRGTGEQYF. The DNA for the CDR3 is TGTGCCAGTCAGGGGCTTCGGGGAACGGGCGAGCAGTACTTC. The complete variable domain, with remaining parts taken from reference TRBV19 and TRBJ2-7, reads DGGITQSPKYLFRKEGQNVTLSCEQNLNHDAMYWYRQDPGQGLRLIYYSQIVNDFQKGDIAEGYSVSREKKESFPLTVTSAQKNPTAFYLCASQGLRGTGEQYFGPGTRLTVT.

Notes on this clonotype: Sequence at one end of the junction differs from germline and may be a read error. J is TRBJ1-3 and V is TRBV10-3, with D unclear. Germline V gene sequence: CDR1 ENHRY, CDR2 SYGVKD. This CDR3 has 15 residues. This CDR3 is CAINEPEQYGNTIYF. CDR3 coding DNA: TGTGCCATCAATGAGCCGGAGCAGTATGGAAACACCATATATTTT.

As concerns this clonotype: One end of the junction is discordant with germline, which a read error may explain. V gene TRBV4-2 combines with J gene TRBJ2-5; 7 bases agree with TRBD2. The CDR3 extends over 17 amino acids. Looked up from germline, CDR1 is LGHNA and CDR2 is YNFKEQ. For the CDR3, the DNA is TGTGCCGGCAGCCCAGGGAGCGGGATCCCGGCTGAGGAGACCCAGTACTTC. It encodes CAGSPGSGIPAEETQYF.

This clonotype was seen only a few times. This chain joins TRBV28 and TRBJ2-7; either TRBD1 or TRBD2 may fit D (5 bases each). The V gene lost 6 bases and the J gene lost 2 bases, with 8 bases spanning the gap. The CDR3 consists of 12 residues. Germline V gene lookup returns CDR1 MDHEN and CDR2 SYDVKM. The CDR3: CASRGPTYEQYF. CDR3 DNA: TGTGCCAGCAGGGGACCCACCTACGAGCAGTACTTC.

In regard to this clonotype: Because it lacks the conserved phenylalanine or tryptophan at the end, this CDR3 is likely a read error. The chain links TRBV29-1 to TRBJ1-2; weak D call: TRBD1 (6 bases). The V gene lost 3 bases and the J gene lost 8 bases, with 16 bases spanning the gap. Germline V lookup: CDR1 SQVTM, CDR2 ANQGSEA. CDR3 length: 13 residues. CDR3 protein: CSVDAGGERGYTL. The CDR3 DNA reads as TGCAGCGTTGACGCGGGGGGCGAAAGGGGCTACACCTTA.

To note about this clonotype: This may stem from a read error, because a much larger clone lies one nucleotide away. J is TRBJ2-5 and V is TRBV12-3 or TRBV12-4; the match to TRBD1 covers 8 bases. The CDR3 loop spans 15 amino acids. V shed 7 bases, J shed 6 bases, and the junction held 13 bases outside the gene matches. The CDR3 here is CASNPQGGTGQTQYF. Written as DNA, the CDR3 is TGTGCCAGCAACCCCCAGGGTGGGACAGGCCAGACCCAGTACTTC.

This rearrangement joins TRBV20-1 to TRBJ2-2; no clear D. Germline CDR1 and CDR2: DFQATT and SNEGSKA (reference sequence). The V gene lost 6 bases and the J gene lost 2 bases, with 4 bases spanning the gap. The CDR3 is 11 amino acids. The CDR3 spells CSAPNTGELFF. CDR3 bases: TGCAGTGCCCCAAACACCGGGGAGCTGTTTTTT.

This clonotype came up once. This may stem from a read error, because a much larger clone lies one nucleotide away. The rearrangement joins TRBV28 to TRBJ1-1; D is unresolved. The CDR3 is made up of 11 amino acids. V lost 4 bases and J lost 9, with 9 bases in between. The V gene's germline CDR1 is MDHEN and CDR2 SYDVKM. The CDR3 is CASSSAKKAFF. CDR3 bases: TGTGCCAGCAGTTCGGCCAAAAAAGCTTTCTTT.

About this clonotype itself: A read error may produce the germline difference seen at one junction end. V gene TRBV11-2 combines with J gene TRBJ2-3, with 16 positions matching TRBD2. Germline CDR1 is SGHAT and CDR2 is FQNNGV. This CDR3 comprises 18 residues. CDR3 coding DNA: TGTGTCAGCATCTTAACGGGACTAGCGGGAGGGCCGACAGATACGCAGTATTTT. This gives the protein CVSILTGLAGGPTDTQYF. Filled out from reference TRBV11-2 and TRBJ2-3, the complete variable domain reads EAGVAQSPRYKIIEKRQSVAFWCNPISGHATLYWYQQILGQGPKLLIQFQNNGVVDDSQLPKDRFSAERLKGVDSTLKIQPAKLEDSAVYLCVSILTGLAGGPTDTQYFGPGTRLTVL.

This clonotype was found many times. The chain has TRBV5-4 and TRBJ2-5; TRBD2 agrees at 11 bases. Germline assignment: CDR1 SGHNT and CDR2 YYREEE (reference sequence). V was clipped by 0 bases and J by 4 bases; unmatched bases: 5. CDR3 length: 16 amino acids. The CDR3 here is CASSLAGLADLETQYF. The CDR3 bases are TGTGCCAGCAGCTTGGCGGGACTAGCGGACCTAGAGACCCAGTACTTC. Full variable domain (outside the CDR3, taken from reference TRBV5-4 and TRBJ2-5): ETGVTQSPTHLIKTRGQQVTLRCSSQSGHNTVSWYQQALGQGPQFIFQYYREEENGRGNFPPRFSGLQFPNYSSELNVNALELDDSALYLCASSLAGLADLETQYFGPGTRLLVL.

On this clonotype: The conserved closing phenylalanine or tryptophan is absent in this CDR3, likely reflecting a read error. The chain couples TRBV5-1 to TRBJ2-7; D is tentatively TRBD1 or TRBD2 (6 bases each). Germline loops: CDR1 SGHRS, CDR2 YFSETQ. This CDR3 has 16 residues. V lost 1 base and J lost 8, with 22 bases in between. The CDR3 protein is CASSLYPRPAGGKQYL. The DNA of the CDR3 is TGCGCCAGCAGCTTGTATCCGCGGCCAGCCGGGGGCAAGCAGTACCTC.

This clonotype was observed at least ten times. The genes are TRBV6-5 and TRBJ2-2, with 10 bases aligning to TRBD2. The CDR3 is 16 residues long. CDR1 and CDR2 from the germline V gene are MNHEY and SVGAGI. V lost 0 bases to trimming and J lost 6 bases; unmatched junction nucleotides: 4. CDR3 residues: CASSYSSGRASGELFF. In nucleotides, the CDR3 is TGTGCCAGCAGTTACTCAAGCGGGAGGGCCTCCGGGGAGCTGTTTTTT.

To note about this clonotype: The missing conserved phenylalanine or tryptophan at the end of this CDR3 makes a read error likely. The V and J genes are TRBV11-3 and TRBJ2-1; D possibly corresponds to TRBD2 (5 bases). Germline V gene sequence: CDR1 SGHNT, CDR2 YENEEA. The CDR3 has 15 amino acids. V shed 3 bases and J shed 8 bases, with 17 bases lying between them. CDR3 sequence reads: CASSLAAVARDEQFL. Written as DNA, the CDR3 is TGTGCCAGCAGCTTGGCAGCGGTTGCCCGGGATGAGCAGTTCCTC.

Note on this clonotype: Lacking the conserved final phenylalanine or tryptophan, this CDR3 likely reflects a read error. This rearrangement joins TRBV10-3 to TRBJ2-7; TRBD2 is a possible D gene (6 bases). Trimming took 8 bases from V and 6 from J, leaving 17 bases between them. Germline-derived CDR1 and CDR2 are ENHRY and SYGVKD. CDR3 size: 13 residues. The CDR3 nucleotides are TGTGCCATCGGGGGGTCGGTCCGGAGCGAGCAGTACCTC. Translating gives CAIGGSVRSEQYL.

The V gene is TRBV28, the J gene TRBJ2-1; TRBD2 is a possible D gene (5 bases). The CDR3 extends over 14 amino acids. V lost 5 bases and J 4 bases, leaving 12 bases between the germline ends. Germline V lookup: CDR1 MDHEN, CDR2 SYDVKM. CDR3 amino acids: CASSDGMRYNEQFF. In DNA form, the CDR3 reads TGTGCCAGCAGTGACGGGATGCGGTACAATGAGCAGTTCTTC.